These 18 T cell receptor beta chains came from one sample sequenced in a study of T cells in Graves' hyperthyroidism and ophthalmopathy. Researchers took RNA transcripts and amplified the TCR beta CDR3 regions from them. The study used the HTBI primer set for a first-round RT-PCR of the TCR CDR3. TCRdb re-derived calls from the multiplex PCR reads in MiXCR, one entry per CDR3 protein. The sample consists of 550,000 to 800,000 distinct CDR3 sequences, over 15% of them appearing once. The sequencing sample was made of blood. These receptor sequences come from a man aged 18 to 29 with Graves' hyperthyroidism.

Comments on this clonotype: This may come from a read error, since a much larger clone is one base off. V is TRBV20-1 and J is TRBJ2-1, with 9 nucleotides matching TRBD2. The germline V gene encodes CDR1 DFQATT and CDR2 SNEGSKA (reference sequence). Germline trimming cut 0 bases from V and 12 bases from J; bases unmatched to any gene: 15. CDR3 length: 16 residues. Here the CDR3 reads CSARDAASGKVTGQFF. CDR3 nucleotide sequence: TGCAGTGCTAGAGATGCGGCTAGCGGGAAGGTCACTGGGCAGTTCTTC.

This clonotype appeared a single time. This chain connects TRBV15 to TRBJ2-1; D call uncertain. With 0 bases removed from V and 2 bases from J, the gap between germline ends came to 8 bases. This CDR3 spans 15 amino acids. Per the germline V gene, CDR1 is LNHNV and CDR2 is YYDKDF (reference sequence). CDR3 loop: CATSRDTNPYNEQFF. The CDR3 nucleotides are TGTGCCACCAGCAGAGATACGAACCCCTACAATGAGCAGTTCTTC.

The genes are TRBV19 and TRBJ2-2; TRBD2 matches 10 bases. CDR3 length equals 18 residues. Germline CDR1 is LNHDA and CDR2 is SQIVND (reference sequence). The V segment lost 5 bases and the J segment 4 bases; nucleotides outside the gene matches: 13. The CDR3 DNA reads TGTGCCAGTAGTGCGCCTGGGGTAGCGGGAGGTCCCACCGGGGAGCTGTTTTTT. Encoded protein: CASSAPGVAGGPTGELFF.

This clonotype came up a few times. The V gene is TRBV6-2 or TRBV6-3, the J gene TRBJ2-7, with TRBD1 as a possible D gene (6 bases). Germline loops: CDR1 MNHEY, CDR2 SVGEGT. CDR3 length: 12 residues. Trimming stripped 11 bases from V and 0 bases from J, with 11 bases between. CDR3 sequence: CAVQGSSYEQYF. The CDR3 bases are TGTGCCGTACAGGGTTCCTCCTACGAGCAGTACTTC.

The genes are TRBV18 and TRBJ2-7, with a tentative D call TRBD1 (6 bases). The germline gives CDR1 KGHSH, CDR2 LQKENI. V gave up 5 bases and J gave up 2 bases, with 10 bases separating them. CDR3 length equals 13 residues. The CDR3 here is CASSTDSPYEQYF. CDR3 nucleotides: TGTGCCAGCTCAACGGACAGTCCCTACGAGCAGTACTTC.

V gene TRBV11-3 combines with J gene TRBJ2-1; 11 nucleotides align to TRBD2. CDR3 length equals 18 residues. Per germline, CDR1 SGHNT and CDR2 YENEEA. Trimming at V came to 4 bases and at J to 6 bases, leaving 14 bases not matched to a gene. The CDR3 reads CASSSALLAGGGTNEQFF. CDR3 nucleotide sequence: TGTGCCAGCAGCTCCGCCCTCCTAGCGGGAGGAGGTACCAATGAGCAGTTCTTC.

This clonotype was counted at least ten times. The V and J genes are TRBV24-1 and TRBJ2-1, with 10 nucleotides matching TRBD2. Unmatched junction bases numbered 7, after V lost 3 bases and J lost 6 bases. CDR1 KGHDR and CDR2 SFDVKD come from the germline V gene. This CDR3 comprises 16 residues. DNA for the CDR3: TGTGCCACCAGTGATGAAACTAGCGGGACGATCAATGAGCAGTTCTTC. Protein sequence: CATSDETSGTINEQFF.

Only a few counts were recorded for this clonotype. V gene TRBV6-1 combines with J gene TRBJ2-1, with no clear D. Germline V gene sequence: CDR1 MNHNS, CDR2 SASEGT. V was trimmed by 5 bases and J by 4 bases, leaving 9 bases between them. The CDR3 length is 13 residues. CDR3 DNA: TGTGCCAGCAGTCCCTTCGTTTACAATGAGCAGTTCTTC. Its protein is CASSPFVYNEQFF.

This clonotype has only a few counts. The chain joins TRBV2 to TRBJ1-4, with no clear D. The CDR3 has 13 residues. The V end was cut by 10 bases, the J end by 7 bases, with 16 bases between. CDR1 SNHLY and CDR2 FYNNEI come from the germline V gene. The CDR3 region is CANQRSEGEKLFF. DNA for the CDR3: TGTGCCAACCAAAGATCCGAAGGTGAAAAACTGTTTTTT.

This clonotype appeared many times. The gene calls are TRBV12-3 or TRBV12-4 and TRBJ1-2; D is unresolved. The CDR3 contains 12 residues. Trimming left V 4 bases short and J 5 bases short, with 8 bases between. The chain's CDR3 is CASSSGPYGYTF. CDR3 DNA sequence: TGTGCCAGCAGTTCAGGACCGTATGGCTACACCTTC.

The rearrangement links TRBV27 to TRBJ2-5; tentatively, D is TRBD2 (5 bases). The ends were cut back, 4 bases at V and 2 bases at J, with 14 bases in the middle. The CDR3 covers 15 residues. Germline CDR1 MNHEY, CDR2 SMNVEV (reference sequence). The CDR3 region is CASSSPGEPQETQYF. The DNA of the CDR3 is TGTGCCAGCAGTTCCCCCGGGGAGCCACAAGAGACCCAGTACTTC.

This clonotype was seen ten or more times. The CDR3 DNA sequence: TGTGCCAGTACACCAGATGGATCAGATCAGCCCCAGCATTTT. Translating it yields CASTPDGSDQPQHF. J is TRBJ1-5 and V is TRBV2, with no clear D. V was trimmed by 9 bases and J by 5 bases, leaving 17 bases between them. The germline gives CDR1 SNHLY, CDR2 FYNNEI. CDR3 length: 14 amino acids.

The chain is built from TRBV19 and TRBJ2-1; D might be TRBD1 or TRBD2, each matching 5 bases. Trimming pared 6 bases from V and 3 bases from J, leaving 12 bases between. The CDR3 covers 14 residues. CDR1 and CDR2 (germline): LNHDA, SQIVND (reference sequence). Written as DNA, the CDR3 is TGTGCCAGTAGAAGGGACGGGCTCTACAATGAGCAGTTCTTC. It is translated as CASRRDGLYNEQFF.

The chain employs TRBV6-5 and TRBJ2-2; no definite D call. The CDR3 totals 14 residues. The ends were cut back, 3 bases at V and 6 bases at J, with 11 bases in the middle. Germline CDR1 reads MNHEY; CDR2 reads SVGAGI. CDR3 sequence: CASSYILGAGELFF. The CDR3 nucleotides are TGTGCCAGCAGTTATATCTTGGGCGCCGGGGAGCTGTTTTTT.

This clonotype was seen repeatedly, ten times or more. The CDR3 nucleotides are TGTGCCAGCAGGGGGGTGGGCAATGAGCAGTTCTTC. This sequence encodes CASRGVGNEQFF. This rearrangement joins TRBV25-1 to TRBJ2-1; D is perhaps TRBD1 or TRBD2 (5 bases each). The CDR3 runs 12 residues. V was cut by 6 bases and J by 6 bases, with 9 bases left in between. Germline loops: CDR1 MGHDK, CDR2 SYGVNS.

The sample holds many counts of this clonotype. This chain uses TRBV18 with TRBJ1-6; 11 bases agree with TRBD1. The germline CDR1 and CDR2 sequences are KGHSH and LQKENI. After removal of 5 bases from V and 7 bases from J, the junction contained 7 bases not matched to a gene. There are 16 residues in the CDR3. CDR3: CASSKGQGVENSPLHF. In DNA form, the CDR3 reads TGTGCCAGCTCAAAGGGACAGGGGGTTGAAAATTCACCCCTCCACTTT.

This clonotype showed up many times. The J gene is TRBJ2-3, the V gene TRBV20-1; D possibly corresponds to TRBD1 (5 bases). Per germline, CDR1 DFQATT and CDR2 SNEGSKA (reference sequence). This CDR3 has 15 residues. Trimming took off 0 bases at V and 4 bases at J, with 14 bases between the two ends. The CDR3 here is CSARDLGRLSDTQYF. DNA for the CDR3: TGCAGTGCTAGAGATCTGGGGCGGCTTTCAGATACGCAGTATTTT.

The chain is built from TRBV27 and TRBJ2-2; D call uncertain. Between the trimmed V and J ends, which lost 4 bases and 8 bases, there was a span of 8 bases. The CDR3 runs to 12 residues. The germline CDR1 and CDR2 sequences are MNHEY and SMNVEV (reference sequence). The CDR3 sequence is CASSSGRGELFF. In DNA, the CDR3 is TGTGCCAGCAGTTCCGGACGAGGGGAGCTGTTTTTT.